These 4 T cell receptor beta chains were all obtained from the same sample, sequenced in a study of human T cells and chemical hapten exposure. TCRdb re-derived calls from the RACE reads in MiXCR, one entry per CDR3 protein. The sample lists about 55,000 distinct CDR3 sequences, more than 9% occurring once. Described time point: patch test 2, 6 weeks after DPC sensitization. The treatment here: therapeutic diphenylcyclopropenone sensitization with weekly scalp DPC. Sequenced material: whole blood, taken in connection with sensitization to the hapten diphenylcyclopropenone (DPC). Receptor source: a woman between 50 and 59 years old with alopecia areata. Some clones in this sample may be carry-over from other donors' samples.

Many counts were recorded for this clonotype. The chain employs TRBV21-1 and TRBJ2-5; the tabulated D call, TRBD1, remains unverified against the DNA. TRBV21-1 is a documented pseudogene. The CDR3 loop spans 12 amino acids. The CDR3 coding sequence is TGTGCCAGCAGCGAGGGGGAGCAGGAGACGTACTTC. The encoded protein is CASSEGEQETYF.

This clonotype was seen ten or more times. The chain has TRBV5-1 and TRBJ1-1; D unresolved. Trimming shortened V by 0 bases and J by 5 bases, and 11 bases separated the two germline ends. Germline lookup yields CDR1 SGHRS and CDR2 YFSETQ. This CDR3 region has 14 residues. In nucleotides, the CDR3 is TGCGCCAGCAGCTTGGGAGAGGGAGGTACTGAAGCTTTCTTT. This codes for CASSLGEGGTEAFF.

The gene calls are TRBV7-9 and TRBJ2-7; D remains unclear. The V gene lost 4 bases and the J gene lost 2 bases, with 18 bases spanning the gap. The germline V gene has CDR1 SEHNR and CDR2 FQNEAQ (reference sequence). The CDR3 runs 16 residues. The CDR3 region is CASSSNKRISAYEQYF. In DNA, the CDR3 is TGTGCCAGCAGCTCTAATAAAAGAATTTCGGCCTACGAGCAGTACTTC.

This clonotype was picked up a small number of times. This chain connects TRBV28 to TRBJ2-7; 7 bases line up with TRBD2. Germline values: CDR1 MDHEN, CDR2 SYDVKM. Trimming cost V 3 bases and J 1 base; bases outside gene matches: 9. The CDR3 spans 16 residues. The CDR3 reads CASSFSGASGSYEQYF. The CDR3 nucleotides read TGTGCCAGCAGTTTCAGCGGCGCTAGCGGATCCTACGAGCAGTACTTC. Combining the CDR3 with reference TRBV28 and TRBJ2-7 gives the whole variable domain DVKVTQSSRYLVKRTGEKVFLECVQDMDHENMFWYRQDPGLGLRLIYFSYDVKMKEKGDIPEGYSVSREKKERFSLILESASTNQTSMYLCASSFSGASGSYEQYFGPGTRLTVT.